The source of this T cell receptor beta chain is a study of blood T cells in healthy people across ages. Study in general: Capture by template switching was about one barcoded beta molecule per two T cells.

A second about 7 to 11 cycle PCR used barcoded and J-beta primers. TCRdb passed the 5' RACE reads through MiXCR, listing each CDR3 protein once. The data hold about 1.5 million distinct CDR3 sequences, with roughly 43% observed a single time. The V segment lost 7 bases and the J segment 2 bases; nucleotides outside the gene matches: 3. This CDR3 spans 14 amino acids. Germline V gene sequence: CDR1 MNHEY, CDR2 SVGEGT. For every donor, a draw yielded approximately 9.8 milliliters of peripheral blood. Researchers report isolating at least 6 million PBMCs per sample. Regarding the study as a whole: Higher diversity, along with more naive CD4+ cells, distinguished long-lived donors from aged donors.

With respect to this clonotype: Its matching antigen is unknown. Since a much larger clone is just one base distant, this may be a read error.

This receptor was obtained from a woman between 18 and 29 years old in good health. Input material: blood. The chain has TRBV6-2 or TRBV6-3 and TRBJ2-7, with 12 positions matching TRBD2. CDR3 residues: CASTRTSGTYEQYF. CDR3 DNA sequence: TGTGCCAGCACCCGGACTAGCGGGACCTACGAGCAGTACTTC.